This T cell receptor (beta chain) was sequenced for a study of shared clonotypes between healthy human individuals. General study points: The genetic and exposure-history diversity represented was limited by few donors. Among donors, the sharing of clonotypes was expected to be influenced by sequencing depth. Compared with clonotypes that all four donors shared, non-shared clonotypes had lower generation probabilities.

Trimming shortened V by 0 bases and J by 10 bases, and 11 bases separated the two germline ends. Germline V CDR1 and CDR2: SGDLS, YYNGEE. This CDR3 has 13 amino acids. A note on this clone: The target antigen is unknown.

CD45RO-negative, CCR7-positively selected cells formed the naive CD8 fraction, excluding terminally differentiated effector memory CD45RA+ cells. An assay was performed, and its level was deep. Some clones are missing from TCRdb's copy, which holds only in-frame ones; the method was immunoSEQ multiplex PCR. The sample carries under 2,000,000 clones, roughly 95% recorded once. Material: naive CD8+ T cells sorted from blood. The J gene is TRBJ2-1, the V gene TRBV9; D gene uncertain. This TCR derives from a man aged 18-30 years in good health. CDR3 amino acids: CASSVVPQPEQFF. In DNA form, the CDR3 reads TGTGCCAGCAGCGTAGTCCCTCAACCCGAGCAGTTCTTC.